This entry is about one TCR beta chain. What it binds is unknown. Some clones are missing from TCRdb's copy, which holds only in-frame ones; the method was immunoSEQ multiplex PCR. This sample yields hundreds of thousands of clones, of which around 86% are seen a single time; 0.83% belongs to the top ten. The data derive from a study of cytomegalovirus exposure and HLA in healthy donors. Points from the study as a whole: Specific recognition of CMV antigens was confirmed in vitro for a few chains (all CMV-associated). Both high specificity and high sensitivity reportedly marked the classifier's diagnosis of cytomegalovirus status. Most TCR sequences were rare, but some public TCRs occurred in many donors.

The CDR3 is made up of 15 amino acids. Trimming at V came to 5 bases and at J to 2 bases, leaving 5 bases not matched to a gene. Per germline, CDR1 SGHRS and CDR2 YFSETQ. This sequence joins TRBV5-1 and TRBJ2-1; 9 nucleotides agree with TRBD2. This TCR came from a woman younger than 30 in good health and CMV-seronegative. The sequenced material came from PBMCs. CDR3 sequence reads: CASRETSGTYNEQFF. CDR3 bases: TGCGCCAGCAGGGAGACTAGCGGAACCTACAATGAGCAGTTCTTC.